This T cell receptor (beta chain) stems from a study of cytomegalovirus exposure and HLA in healthy donors. In the study overall: Genotyping showed around 81% of approximately 430 donors falling in the Caucasian-associated ancestry cluster.

As to this clone: Its antigen is currently unknown.

Findings of the study overall: V segments that were indistinguishable, TRBV6-2 and TRBV6-3 among them, were omitted from analysis. Later work found that TCR association rates differed between HLA loci; DRB1 had the most and HLA-C the fewest. HLA-A and HLA-B allele assignments for most subjects were reportedly predicted accurately using TCR beta sequences.

The CDR3 is made up of 16 amino acids. The V end lost 1 base, the J end lost 2 bases, and 12 bases lay between the germline ends. Germline-derived CDR1 and CDR2 are MDHEN and SYDVKM. Primers: 60 Vbeta forward and 13 Jbeta reverse. Some clones are missing from TCRdb's copy, which holds only in-frame ones; the method was immunoSEQ multiplex PCR. The sample yields about 180,000 clones, almost 80% seen once. What was sequenced was PBMCs. The sequence derives from a man in his forties in good health and CMV-seropositive. The chain is built from TRBV28 and TRBJ1-3, with D possibly being TRBD1 (5 bases). The CDR3 spells CASSLSGGSAGNTIYF. The DNA of the CDR3 is TGTGCCAGCAGTTTATCCGGGGGTAGCGCTGGAAACACCATATATTTT.